This paragraph covers one T cell receptor beta chain sequence. The source of the sample is a study of blood T cell repertoires in COVID-19. Study-wide background: PBMCs, B-cell-depleted T cells, or T cells were the source of the cDNA or gDNA that made up the material.

As originally analysed: By means of reference gene primer amplification, nucleated cell counts were estimated. TCRdb keeps only in-frame clones here, not all; method: immunoSEQ multiplex PCR. V, J and clone size derive from that table, while D and trimming were established from the DNA sequence. The sample shows some 29,000 clones, roughly 88% of them seen only once. The CDR3 totals 15 residues. CDR1 is LNHDA, CDR2 SQIVND, per germline (reference sequence). V lost 5 bases to trimming and J lost 8 bases; unmatched junction nucleotides: 11. The rearrangement uses TRBV19 and TRBJ1-5; TRBD1 matches at 8 bases. The sequence came from a man between 65 and 85 years old with active or convalescent COVID-19. What was sequenced was peripheral blood. The CDR3 DNA follows: TGTGCCAGTAGTCCCGACAGGGGCGGAATTAAGCCCCAGCATTTT. The encoded protein is CASSPDRGGIKPQHF.